This entry is about one TCR beta chain. Its antigen is not known. The sample comes from a study of CD8 T cells in ankylosing spondylitis. The CDR3 is 13 amino acids. Germline V lookup: CDR1 LNHNV, CDR2 YYDKDF (reference sequence). The germline V and J ends were trimmed by 6 bases and 0 bases, with 6 bases remaining between them. Each CDR3 protein gets one entry after TCRdb re-called the 5' RACE reads with MiXCR. The sample lists roughly 180,000 distinct CDR3 sequences, 13% seen once, with approximately 16% in the top ten. Study conclusions and caveats: A TCR beta motif of 8 or 9 highly homologous variants appeared characteristic of ankylosing spondylitis blood. Peripheral blood held disease-linked clones only at relatively low frequency, and these were CD8+. Some motif variants had been reported before (in reactive arthritis synovial fluid and blood). Reports say disease-linked clones showed up significantly more in matched ankylosing spondylitis synovial fluid.

This clonotype was obtained from a male donor with ankylosing spondylitis or in good health (not recorded which). Sequenced: blood, either unsorted or a sorted T cell fraction (not recorded which). The V call is TRBV15, the J call TRBJ2-1; D unclear. CDR3 amino acids: CATRWGSYNEQFF. CDR3 DNA sequence: TGTGCCACCAGATGGGGCTCCTACAATGAGCAGTTCTTC.